This T cell receptor beta chain derives from a study of human T cells and chemical hapten exposure. Study-wide context: The patch tests put 0.01% DPC on the skin of the upper back and were read 6 days later.

TCRdb re-analysed the RACE reads in MiXCR, keeping a single row per CDR3 protein. The profile shows 80,000 to 95,000 distinct CDR3 sequences, nearly 10% of them singletons. The time point denotes: pre-sensitization, week 0. The sample's treatment: therapeutic diphenylcyclopropenone sensitization with weekly scalp DPC. The CDR3 runs to 15 residues. Germline trimming cut 3 bases from V and 4 bases from J; bases unmatched to any gene: 7. From germline, CDR1 is DFQATT and CDR2 SNEGSKA (reference sequence). This clonotype appeared many times. The sequenced sample was whole blood, obtained in connection with sensitization to the hapten diphenylcyclopropenone (DPC). This sequence was found in a woman aged 40 to 49 with alopecia areata. Some clones in this sample may be carry-over from other donors' samples. This chain links TRBV20-1 with TRBJ2-1; TRBD2 agrees at 9 bases. CDR3 in DNA: TGCAGTGCTAGGCTCGGAAGCGGGGGGTACAATGAGCAGTTCTTC. Translation: CSARLGSGGYNEQFF.